The rows below give T cell receptor beta chains drawn from one sample of a study of cytomegalovirus exposure and HLA in healthy donors. Some clones are missing from TCRdb's copy, which holds only in-frame ones; the method was immunoSEQ multiplex PCR. The table has roughly 200,000 clones, around three quarters seen once. Sequenced: PBMCs. These receptors were collected from a man aged 25 to 40 in good health and CMV-seronegative. Each CDR3 is given with its conserved first and last residue. A D gene is named only where the DNA matches it firmly. Clone size is shown for a subset of rows, as once, few, many or a class of expanded clone.

.	TRBV18	TRBJ2-7	14	.	CASSPTPTGSEQYF	TGTGCCAGCTCCCCTACTCCCACAGGCTCCGAGCAGTACTTC
.	TRBV5-1	TRBJ2-2	13	.	CASSFPGAGELFF	TGCGCCAGCAGCTTCCCAGGGGCCGGGGAGCTGTTTTTT
.	TRBV18	TRBJ2-7	15	TRBD1	CASSPQGTGGAYQYF	TGTGCCAGCTCACCACAAGGGACAGGGGGCGCGTACCAGTACTTC
.	TRBV28	TRBJ1-1	15	.	CASGDQGSGDTEAFF	TGTGCCAGCGGGGACCAAGGGTCGGGGGACACTGAAGCTTTCTTT
.	TRBV27	TRBJ2-1	16	.	CASGLLGSEGTNEQFF	TGTGCCAGCGGGCTATTAGGAAGTGAGGGCACCAATGAGCAGTTCTTC
.	TRBV2	TRBJ2-1	16	TRBD2	CASSVLLAGTGNEQFF	TGTGCCAGCAGTGTTCTACTAGCGGGGACCGGCAATGAGCAGTTCTTC
.	TRBV5-1	TRBJ2-6	14	.	CASSPWTGANVLTF	TGCGCCAGCAGCCCCTGGACAGGGGCCAACGTCCTGACTTTC
.	TRBV5-1	TRBJ2-1	12	.	CASSPGSNEQFF	TGCGCCAGCAGCCCCGGTTCTAATGAGCAGTTCTTC
.	TRBV6-6	TRBJ2-7	13	TRBD1	CASRPTGTYEQYF	TGTGCCAGCAGACCGACAGGGACCTACGAGCAGTACTTC
.	TRBV27	TRBJ2-1	14	TRBD2	CASNRAAGYNEQFF	TGTGCCAGCAACCGGGCAGCGGGGTACAATGAGCAGTTCTTC
.	TRBV7-2	TRBJ2-3	15	TRBD2	CASSRTSGKTDTQYF	TGTGCCAGCAGTCGGACTAGCGGGAAAACAGATACGCAGTATTTT
.	TRBV18	TRBJ2-7	15	TRBD2	CASSPTSGRGNEQYF	TGTGCCAGCTCACCGACTAGCGGGAGAGGAAACGAGCAGTACTTC
.	TRBV2	TRBJ2-5	15	.	CASSEASGRSETQYF	TGTGCCAGCAGTGAAGCGTCGGGGAGGTCGGAGACCCAGTACTTC
.	TRBV5-1	TRBJ1-5	13	.	CASSSDWGQPQHF	TGCGCCAGCAGCTCGGACTGGGGTCAGCCCCAGCATTTT
.	TRBV7-2	TRBJ1-2	15	TRBD1	CASSLDPGTGRGYTF	TGTGCCAGCAGCTTAGACCCCGGGACAGGACGAGGCTACACCTTC
.	TRBV7-2	TRBJ2-5	16	.	CASSTPPRLGRETQYF	TGTGCCAGCAGCACACCACCTCGTTTGGGGCGGGAGACCCAGTACTTC
.	TRBV2	TRBJ2-7	14	.	CASSPLGGGGEQYF	TGTGCCAGCAGCCCCCTGGGGGGTGGCGGCGAGCAGTACTTC
.	TRBV27	TRBJ2-3	18	TRBD2	CASSHGLAGGEKGDTQYF	TGTGCCAGCAGTCACGGACTAGCGGGAGGGGAGAAGGGAGATACGCAGTATTTT
.	TRBV5-1	TRBJ2-1	14	TRBD2	CASSFFLAGDEQFF	TGCGCCAGCAGTTTTTTTCTAGCGGGAGATGAGCAGTTCTTC
.	TRBV15	TRBJ1-5	15	.	CATSSYRVGNQPQHF	TGTGCCACCAGCAGTTACAGGGTAGGCAATCAGCCCCAGCATTTT
.	TRBV18	TRBJ1-5	13	.	CASSPGINQPQHF	TGTGCCAGCTCACCCGGGATAAATCAGCCCCAGCATTTT
once	TRBV6-1	TRBJ1-1	14	TRBD1	CASSKRTGFTEAFF	TGTGCCAGCAGTAAGCGGACAGGGTTCACTGAAGCTTTCTTT
.	TRBV21-1	TRBJ2-7	15	.	CASSKDYHRPYEQYF	TGTGCCAGCAGCAAAGATTACCACAGACCTTACGAGCAGTACTTC
.	TRBV28	TRBJ1-4	12	.	CASSFNGEKLFF	TGTGCCAGCAGTTTTAACGGGGAAAAACTGTTTTTT